Listed below are T cell receptor beta chains from one sample, sequenced in a study of blood T cell repertoires in COVID-19. Data came from immunoSEQ multiplex PCR; TCRdb stores just in-frame clones and leaves some out. The table has hundreds of thousands of clones, approximately 80% seen once. The sample taken for sequencing was PBMCs or T cells enriched from blood (not recorded which). Every receptor here comes from a woman between 40 and 50 years old with acute COVID-19. Both conserved end residues are part of each CDR3. Fields, in order: V gene, D gene, clone size, J gene, CDR3 DNA, CDR3 protein. The D gene is left open where the match is weak. Size values are once, few and many counts, or a class for expanded clones, and some rows have none.

TRBV6-1	-	-	TRBJ1-6	TGTGCCAGCAGTGAAATGAGCTCCTATAATTCACCCCTCCACTTT	CASSEMSSYNSPLHF
TRBV28	-	-	TRBJ2-3	TGTGCCAGCAGTTTATCCGGGGCAGATACGCAGTATTTT	CASSLSGADTQYF
TRBV29-1	-	few	TRBJ1-1	TGCAGCGTGAGGAGCGACACTGAAGCTTTCTTT	CSVRSDTEAFF
TRBV28	TRBD1	once	TRBJ2-5	TGTGCCAGCAGTGTGACAGGGGGCGGGAAGACCCAGTACTTC	CASSVTGGGKTQYF
TRBV21-1	-	-	TRBJ1-3	TGTGCCAGCAGCAAAGGCCCTGACAGGATCTCTGGAAACACCATATATTTT	CASSKGPDRISGNTIYF
TRBV19	-	-	TRBJ2-1	TGTGCCAGTAGTATAGACCTGACGGGGAGTGAGCAGTTCTTC	CASSIDLTGSEQFF
TRBV4-3	-	-	TRBJ2-3	TGCGCCAGCAGCCAAGTCGGCGGGATGGGCACAGATACGCAGTATTTT	CASSQVGGMGTDTQYF
TRBV27	-	-	TRBJ1-2	TGTGCCAGCAGTTCGATATCAGGGATATCTGACTATGGCTACACCTTC	CASSSISGISDYGYTF
TRBV25-1	TRBD2	once	TRBJ2-5	TGTGCCAGCAGACCCGAAGGGAGGGTGACGGAGACCCAGTACTTC	CASRPEGRVTETQYF
TRBV7-9	TRBD1	many	TRBJ1-1	TGTGCCAGCAGCTTAGGCTCGGGGACAGGGGGCACTGAAGCTTTCTTT	CASSLGSGTGGTEAFF
TRBV4-2	TRBD1	-	TRBJ1-2	TGTGCCAGCAGCCAAGATGTGACAGGGCTGGACTACACCTTC	CASSQDVTGLDYTF
TRBV28	-	few	TRBJ1-2	TGTGCCAGCAGTTCGCCCGCCGGGGGGGCTCACTATGGCTACACCTTC	CASSSPAGGAHYGYTF
TRBV19	-	-	TRBJ2-2	TGTGCCAGTAGTATCCCAGGATTTACCGGGGAGCTGTTTTTT	CASSIPGFTGELFF
TRBV28	TRBD2	-	TRBJ2-3	TGTGCCAGCAGGGCAGCGACTAGCGATTACACAGATACGCAGTATTTT	CASRAATSDYTDTQYF
TRBV28	-	-	TRBJ2-7	TGTGCCAGCAGTTTATATACCTACGAGCAGTACTTC	CASSLYTYEQYF
TRBV6-2/TRBV6-3	TRBD1	-	TRBJ2-7	TGTGCCAGCAGTTACTGGGCCCAGGGGGCGAACGAGCAGTACTTC	CASSYWAQGANEQYF
TRBV14	-	-	TRBJ1-2	TGTGCCAGCAGCCAAGAAATCGGACAGATCGCAGGCGGCTACACCTTC	CASSQEIGQIAGGYTF
TRBV7-2	-	-	TRBJ2-1	TGTGCCAGCAGCCGGAGTACCTCCTACAATGAGCAGTTCTTC	CASSRSTSYNEQFF
TRBV5-4	-	-	TRBJ2-3	TGTGCCAGCAAGGAGTGGGGCACAGATACGCAGTATTTT	CASKEWGTDTQYF
TRBV19	-	-	TRBJ2-2	TGTGCCAGTAGTATCTCCTATGACAGATTGGCCACCGGGGAGCTGTTTTTT	CASSISYDRLATGELFF
TRBV4-3	TRBD1	-	TRBJ2-1	TGCGCCAGCAGCCAAGAACACTTCAAGACAGGGGGAGCCTACAATGAGCAGTTCTTC	CASSQEHFKTGGAYNEQFF
TRBV7-3	-	-	TRBJ2-1	TGTGCCAGCAGCTTAATTACTACCAATGAGCAGTTCTTC	CASSLITTNEQFF
TRBV28	TRBD1	-	TRBJ2-7	TGTGCCAGCAGTCGACAGGGTACCTACGAGCAGTACTTC	CASSRQGTYEQYF
TRBV6-2/TRBV6-3	TRBD2	-	TRBJ2-5	TGTGCCAGCAGTTACTCGTCCTATGCGGGGGTATACCAAGAGACCCAGTACTTC	CASSYSSYAGVYQETQYF
TRBV2	-	-	TRBJ1-1	TGTGCCAGCAGTCAACACCGGGACACTGAAGCTTTCTTT	CASSQHRDTEAFF
TRBV7-9	TRBD1	-	TRBJ1-5	TGTGCCAGCAGCCGGGGACAGAATCAGCCCCAGCATTTT	CASSRGQNQPQHF
TRBV7-9	-	-	TRBJ1-5	TGTGCCAGCAGCTTATCACAGGGCAATCAGCCCCAGCATTTT	CASSLSQGNQPQHF
TRBV7-9	-	-	TRBJ2-3	TGTGCCAGCAGCTTTGGACAGGCGGGGGATACGCAGTATTTT	CASSFGQAGDTQYF
TRBV28	-	-	TRBJ1-5	TGTGCCAGCAGTTTAGGTGTAGTTAATCAGCCCCAGCATTTT	CASSLGVVNQPQHF
TRBV12-5	-	-	TRBJ1-5	TGTGCTAGTGGTCGCGATGATCAGCCCCAGCATTTT	CASGRDDQPQHF
TRBV6-5	-	-	TRBJ1-2	TGTGCCAGCAGTCTAAGCACAGGGCAGCGTGGCTACACCTTC	CASSLSTGQRGYTF
TRBV2	TRBD1	-	TRBJ1-1	TGTGCCAGCAGTGAATGGACAGGGAGCCCTGAAGCTTTCTTT	CASSEWTGSPEAFF
TRBV28	TRBD1	few	TRBJ2-7	TGTGCCAGCAGGGCGACAGGGGCGCTCTTCGAGCAGTACTTC	CASRATGALFEQYF
TRBV19	TRBD1	-	TRBJ1-6	TGTGCCAGTAGTATAGGACAGGGGAATTCACCCCTCCACTTT	CASSIGQGNSPLHF
TRBV15	TRBD1	-	TRBJ1-4	TGTGCCACCAGCAGAGATCCCAGGACAGGGAGTGAAAAACTGTTTTTT	CATSRDPRTGSEKLFF
TRBV5-1	-	once	TRBJ2-2	TGCGCCAGCAGACGGGTGGACGGGGAGCTGTTTTTT	CASRRVDGELFF
TRBV5-8	-	few	TRBJ1-4	TGTGCCAGCAGCTTGGATGCAGGGAGGCTGTTTTTT	CASSLDAGRLFF
TRBV7-2	TRBD2	-	TRBJ2-6	TGTGCCAGCAGCTTTCTAGCGGGAGGGAGCTCTGGGGCCAACGTCCTGACTTTC	CASSFLAGGSSGANVLTF
TRBV19	TRBD2	many	TRBJ2-1	TGTGCCAGTAGTCGTCGACTAGCGGCAAACAATGAGCAGTTCTTC	CASSRRLAANNEQFF